This T cell receptor (beta chain) was sequenced for a study of cytomegalovirus exposure and HLA in healthy donors (dated 2017 in TCRdb). Background for the entire study: According to an earlier analysis of around 600 of the donors, about 179 million T cells yielded over 100 million unique TCR beta sequences and more than 250 Gb of sequence data. An early release covering 550 to 650 HLA-typed donors comprised roughly 300 gigabases of sequencing data and around 86 million unique TCR sequences. The genetic ancestry cluster associated with self-reported Caucasian donors included 70% to 85% of the roughly 390 genotyped donors. The study was designed to test whether signatures of past pathogen exposure could be identified by cataloging public T cell receptors. The T cell repertoires of some 700 subjects were profiled by immunosequencing and related to cytomegalovirus serostatus. Besides the first cohort of approximately 670 subjects, a separate validation cohort made up of around 120 different subjects was used. To predict cytomegalovirus infection status, the study brought together high-throughput TCR immunosequencing, statistical association of individual TCRs with disease status, and machine learning. A later analysis re-examined previously published TCR beta repertoires from more than 600 donors and added high-resolution HLA genotyping to investigate patterns of TCR occurrence. Rather than drawing on any new phenotypic data, the later analysis identified candidate immune exposures from TCR beta sequences and the way those sequences occurred across donors. An earlier analysis of 587 of the donors used high-throughput TCR beta sequencing to judge whether each TCR beta V gene segment behaved as functional or pseudogenic. Donor age, sex, ethnicity and CMV serostatus were compiled together with the repertoire data. A later genetic analysis used genome-wide SNP genotypes for about 60% of the roughly 670 donors, treating that subset as a discovery cohort. All discovery cohort repertoires had been generated using a single sequencing platform. HLA typing covered class I and class II loci at four-digit resolution. The number of typed donors differed by locus: roughly 620-640 for A, B, C, DRB1 and DQB1; some 500 for DQA1; fewer than 610 for DPA1; and 450 to 480 for DPB1. Roughly five DR-DQ haplotypes were treated as single units for association and clustering because of strong linkage in the cohort. Among some 400 genotyped donors of the cohort, an average of approximately 240,000 unique TCR beta nucleotide sequences was sequenced per donor, of which about 18% were non-productive. On the study overall, not on this receptor specifically: Most CMV-associated TCR beta chains appeared to be HLA-restricted in a later analysis, and the HLA associations seemed to be driven largely by CMV exposure. A further reported finding was that TCR beta sequences accurately predicted the HLA-A and HLA-B alleles for most subjects in the first cohort. Cytomegalovirus status was reported to be diagnosed by the classifier with high specificity and sensitivity in both the original and validation cohorts. The cohort was sequenced for TCR beta chains only, and without alpha or paired-chain data the features that could be detected were limited. Correlated functional status among segregating V segments might be attributable to linkage disequilibrium, but an unknown experimental factor could not be ruled out. Across donors, most TCR sequences were observed very rarely, whereas some public TCRs were present in many individuals. Because HLA typing was missing for some donors at each locus, association tests included only the typed subset. According to a later genetic analysis, donors in an Asian-associated ancestry cluster had fewer N-insertions in productive TCRs than the roughly 670-donor mean. Roughly uniform sequencing depth across donors was assumed in presence/absence analyses, although this assumption may not hold. In an earlier analysis of approximately 600 of the donors, most TCR beta V segments were observed in productive rearrangements about 90% or about 30% of the time, broadly matching IMGT annotations. According to a later analysis, parvovirus B19, influenza, CMV and Epstein-Barr virus appeared linked to several top co-occurrence clusters. According to a later analysis, TCR association rates differed among HLA loci, with DRB1 alleles showing the most associated TCRs and HLA-C alleles showing the fewest. Specific HLA alleles were associated with 16,951 TCR beta sequences at a false discovery rate of 0.05 in a later analysis. The study listed 164 TCR beta chains as associated with cytomegalovirus. When HLA alleles, especially DR and DQ, strongly co-occurred, TCR associations were difficult to assign to individual alleles. About 17 rarely observed V segments, including chromosome 9 orphons, were excluded from the earlier analysis of several hundred of the donors because counts were too low. The authors suggested that the approach could potentially be generalized to other disease states and immunological phenotypes. Three of the identified cytomegalovirus-associated TCR beta chains were confirmed in vitro to be specific for cytomegalovirus antigens. In a later genetic analysis, a missense DCLRE1C variant was associated with V-gene and J-gene trimming of TCR beta chains, and the association was replicated in an independent cohort. A later analysis found that HLA-associated TCR beta chains were more clonally expanded and had lower generation probabilities than equally common non-associated chains. For the cohort, immune exposure information was limited to CMV serostatus. A cluster of highly shared sequence variants was judged likely to be a technical artifact of the sequencing pipeline. The 87-base-pair reads could not distinguish some IMGT-functional V segments, including TRBV6-2 and TRBV6-3, so those segments were excluded.

About this clone: There is no known antigen for this receptor.

The cohort consisted of approximately 670 healthy bone marrow donors. All cohort members were sampled while nominally healthy, although unrecorded immune exposures were likely present. The donor tested CMV seronegative and was one of the 352 seronegative cohort members. Every donor gave a peripheral blood sample, and the peripheral blood mononuclear cells from that sample were used for TCR beta sequencing. Genomic DNA was extracted from the blood cell samples with the Qiagen DNeasy Blood Extraction Kit. A distance of 20 bases separates the germline ends of V and J, which lose 7 bases and 4 bases respectively. The CDR3 spans 16 residues, from the cysteine through the phenylalanine. Solely the CDR3 DNA is kept, with 48 bases framed from the first base. CDR1 MNHNY and CDR2 SVGAGI are derived from the germline V gene (reference sequence). The library was generated by the immunoSEQ multiplex PCR assay. The multiplex PCR relied on a mix of 60 forward primers for TCR Vbeta segments and 13 reverse primers for TCR Jbeta segments. A multiplex PCR assay on genomic DNA amplified the CDR3 region of rearranged TCR beta genes. On the Illumina HiSeq System, the amplified TCR beta libraries were sequenced as 87-base-pair reads. The original methods were these. In a later analysis, some 80 million unique TCR beta chains were counted across the roughly 610 repertoires, and roughly 9.9 million of these chains were shared by at least two donors. Raw reads were error-corrected and collapsed into unique sequences by a nearest-neighbor algorithm in which closely related sequences were merged to remove PCR and sequencing errors. Alignment of CDR3 sequences to IMGT reference sequences was used to assign V, D and J gene segments. For a sequence to be retained, a match of at least six nucleotides was required to both a V gene segment and a J gene segment. A rearrangement counted as productive if the CDR3 had no stop codons and remained in frame with V and J, and every other rearrangement counted as non-productive. CDR3 was defined by IMGT convention, running from the second conserved V-encoded cysteine to the conserved J-encoded phenylalanine. The earlier analysis of 500 to 600 of the donors excluded sequences that lacked an unambiguous match to a single V gene segment. In an earlier analysis of some 590 of the donors, a V segment was called functional when productive rearrangements were above 56.7%, and segregating when the standard deviation between donors exceeded 5%. A statistical classification framework was developed to diagnose cytomegalovirus status using the catalog of TCR beta chain sequences. A later analysis assigned V and J genes by comparing TCR nucleotide sequences with IMGT/GENE-DB human TR gene sequences. A later analysis assigned CDR3 sequences and most-parsimonious VDJ recombination scenarios with the TCRdist pipeline. In a later analysis, each TCR beta chain was defined by its CDR3 amino acid sequence together with its V-gene family, and reads without a unique V-gene family were excluded. As a way to deal with suspected cross-contamination and a sequencing artifact, a later analysis dropped 640 or so nucleotide sequences that were highly shared and had low generation probability. For each public chain, a later analysis derived a clonal expansion index from normalized ranks of inferred template counts within each repertoire. A later analysis computed generation probabilities with a VDJ recombination model fitted to out-of-frame rearrangements, and checked the results against IGoR. In a later analysis, TCR-TCR, TCR-HLA and TCR-CMV co-occurrence was scored with hypergeometric tests, and a repertoire-size bias correction was applied to TCR pairs. A later analysis estimated false discovery rates by permuting HLA or CMV assignments 20 times. A later analysis grouped co-occurring TCRs with DBSCAN, adding TCRdist sequence similarity when clustering within HLA-allele-positive subsets. For co-occurrence clustering, repertoires with fewer than 30,000 or more than 120,000 public chains were excluded, along with a handful of repertoires with anomalous nucleotide sharing. TCRdb retrieved this table from immuneACCESS and kept in-frame rearrangements only. Not all clones are present; in checked studies, unresolved V genes account for under half, and no reason is known for the remainder. That table supplies the V and J calls and clone size; D and trimming were determined from the DNA. The sample has 45,000 to 60,000 clones on record. Together, the top ten hold roughly 17% of the sample.

Sequencing used PBMCs. This sequence originates from a male donor in good health and CMV-seronegative. Recombination linked TRBV6-6 to TRBJ1-3; no D gene call is confident. The CDR3 here reads CASTGPGPTGGNTIYF. The nucleotide sequence reads TGTGCCAGCACGGGTCCGGGCCCGACGGGAGGAAACACCATATATTTT.